This TCR beta chain was captured by sequencing in a study of blood T cells in healthy people across ages. A second roughly 6 to 11 cycle PCR used barcoded and J-beta primers. TCRdb itself ran the 5' RACE reads through MiXCR, one entry per CDR3 protein. This table has fewer than 2,000,000 distinct CDR3 sequences, about 31% appearing once. This clonotype occurred many times. Input material: blood. The origin of this receptor is a woman aged 25-40 years in good health.

CDR3 in DNA: TGCAGTGCCCAGCTAGCGGGTGGCACAGATACGCAGTATTTT. It encodes CSAQLAGGTDTQYF. The J gene is TRBJ2-3, the V gene TRBV20-1, with 8 bases identical to TRBD2. The CDR3 length is 14 residues. V shed 6 bases and J 1 base; nucleotides not matched to a gene: 6. The germline CDR1 and CDR2 sequences are DFQATT and SNEGSKA (reference sequence).